The 31 T cell receptor beta chains presented below share a single source sample, sequenced in a study of shared clonotypes between healthy human individuals (dated by TCRdb to between 2020 and 2021). Library prep was done by the immunoSEQ multiplex PCR assay. In TCRdb, the immuneACCESS table is reduced to in-frame sequences with V and J assigned. These tables do not hold every clone; where another copy was compared, an unresolved V gene accounts for under half, and the others remain unexplained. In this sample the table shows roughly 2.6 million clones, approximately 90% of which occur a single time. Clones ranked in the top ten supply roughly 0.13% of the sample. The specimen was naive CD4+ T cells sorted from blood. In the paper's terms, the cell subset or site label means: CD45RA+ positively selected. The receptors were gathered from a man between 18 and 35 years old in good health.

The rearrangement uses TRBV21-1 and TRBJ2-3; the table's D call, TRBD1, has no DNA check behind it. TRBV21-1 is a pseudogene segment. The CDR3 runs 21 residues. CDR3 bases: TGTGCCAGCAGCAAAGAATACTGGGACAGCAAAGGTTATGGGCGGGAAGATACGCAGTATTTT. Translated, it gives CASSKEYWDSKGYGREDTQYF.

The chain links TRBV12-5 to TRBJ2-1; unclear D gene. V was shortened by 0 bases and J by 0 bases, with 15 bases between the two germline ends. There are 18 residues in the CDR3. Germline assignment: CDR1 LGHNT and CDR2 FRNRAP. This CDR3 is CASGLVGFSLNSYNEQFF. CDR3 nucleotides: TGTGCTAGTGGTTTGGTAGGTTTTAGCCTAAACTCCTACAATGAGCAGTTCTTC. The variable domain in full, completed from reference TRBV12-5 and TRBJ2-1, reads DARVTQTPRHKVTEMGQEVTMRCQPILGHNTVFWYRQTMMQGLELLAYFRNRAPLDDSGMPKDRFSAEMPDATLATLKIQPSEPRDSAVYFCASGLVGFSLNSYNEQFFGPGTRLTVL.

This chain uses TRBV2 with TRBJ2-1, with 8 bases matching TRBD2. Germline V gene data show CDR1 as SNHLY and CDR2 as FYNNEI. After removal of 6 bases from V and 3 bases from J, the junction contained 4 bases not matched to a gene. The length of the CDR3 is 14 residues. The CDR3 region has the DNA TGTGCCAGCAGGGATAGCGGGATCTACAATGAGCAGTTCTTC. Protein: CASRDSGIYNEQFF.

This chain connects TRBV7-6 to TRBJ2-7, with D perhaps TRBD1 (6 bases). Germline assignment: CDR1 SGHVS and CDR2 FNYEAQ. CDR3 length: 15 residues. V was trimmed by 5 bases and J by 7 bases, leaving 21 bases between them. For the CDR3, the DNA is TGTGCCAGCAGCCCGCCGGGACGGGGACATTATGAGCAGTACTTC. It specifies CASSPPGRGHYEQYF.

The chain has TRBV20-1 and TRBJ1-1; TRBD1 is a possible D gene (5 bases). Germline assignment: CDR1 DFQATT and CDR2 SNEGSKA (reference sequence). V lost 7 bases, J lost 10 bases, and 10 bases lay in between. CDR3 size: 9 residues. As DNA, the CDR3 is TGCAGTGGAGGGGAGGTAGCTTTCTTT. This translates into CSGGEVAFF.

The chain carries TRBV4-1 and TRBJ2-1, with D possibly being TRBD2 (5 bases). The CDR3 runs to 16 residues. V was trimmed by 8 bases and J by 4 bases, leaving 21 bases between them. Germline values: CDR1 MGHRA, CDR2 YSYEKL. The CDR3 here is CASGLLPGITYNEQFF. The CDR3 DNA reads as TGCGCCAGCGGACTTTTGCCGGGGATCACTTACAATGAGCAGTTCTTC.

This chain uses TRBV10-2 with TRBJ2-7; D remains unclear. Per the germline V gene, CDR1 is WSHSY and CDR2 is SAAADI. This CDR3 region has 15 residues. V was shortened by 0 bases and J by 0 bases, with 9 bases between the two germline ends. The DNA for the CDR3 is TGCGCCAGCAGTGAGTCCCTTATGGCCTCCTACGAGCAGTACTTC. Protein product: CASSESLMASYEQYF.

The genes are TRBV30 and TRBJ1-4, with unresolved D. V was cut by 2 bases and J by 5 bases, with 15 bases left in between. Germline lookup yields CDR1 GTSNPN and CDR2 SVGIG (reference sequence). This CDR3 is built from 15 residues. CDR3 amino acids: CAWSRRRQENEKLFF. CDR3 sequence (DNA): TGTGCCTGGAGTCGCCGCCGGCAGGAGAATGAAAAACTGTTTTTT. Full variable domain (rest looked up from reference TRBV30 and TRBJ1-4): SQTIHQWPATLVQPVGSPLSLECTVEGTSNPNLYWYRQAAGRGLQLLFYSVGIGQISSEVPQNLSASRPQDRQFILSSKKLLLSDSGFYLCAWSRRRQENEKLFFGSGTQLSVL.

This chain connects TRBV7-2 to TRBJ2-7; the D is unclear. Trimming cost V 4 bases and J 0 bases, with 10 bases left between them. Germline CDR1 SGHTA, CDR2 FQGNSA. The CDR3 has 14 residues. DNA of the CDR3: TGTGCCAGCAGCTCCGCGACGGTCTCCTACGAGCAGTACTTC. Translating it yields CASSSATVSYEQYF.

The chain has TRBV28 and TRBJ1-2; the match to TRBD1 covers 10 bases. Per germline, CDR1 MDHEN and CDR2 SYDVKM. This CDR3 is built from 17 residues. The V and J ends lost 4 bases and 7 bases, in that order; junction bases with no gene match: 15. The CDR3 is CASSSPGQGPLLGGYTF. In DNA form, the CDR3 reads TGTGCCAGCAGTTCCCCGGGACAGGGGCCTCTCCTGGGTGGCTACACCTTC.

This clone appeared a single time. The chain links TRBV7-2 to TRBJ2-7, with 9 bases aligning to TRBD2. From germline, CDR1 is SGHTA and CDR2 FQGNSA. CDR3 length: 16 residues. V shed 5 bases, J shed 2 bases, and the junction held 10 bases outside the gene matches. CDR3 nucleotide sequence: TGTGCCAGCAGCCCCCAAGCGGGAGGTGTAACCTACGAGCAGTACTTC. Encoded protein: CASSPQAGGVTYEQYF. The full variable domain, completed using reference TRBV7-2 and TRBJ2-7, is GAGVSQSPSNKVTEKGKDVELRCDPISGHTALYWYRQSLGQGLEFLIYFQGNSAPDKSGLPSDRFSAERTGGSVSTLTIQRTQQEDSAVYLCASSPQAGGVTYEQYFGPGTRLTVT.

This chain links TRBV5-4 with TRBJ1-2, with D unresolved. V was clipped by 1 base and J by 3 bases, with 7 bases between them. CDR1 and CDR2 from the germline V gene are SGHNT and YYREEE (reference sequence). CDR3 length: 13 residues. CDR3 DNA sequence: TGTGCCAGCAGCTTGCACTCTGACTATGGCTACACCTTC. Translation gives CASSLHSDYGYTF.

The chain recombines TRBV6-1 with TRBJ1-1; D perhaps matches TRBD1 (5 bases). CDR3 size: 13 residues. Germline lookup yields CDR1 MNHNS and CDR2 SASEGT. Trimming removed 6 bases from V and 5 bases from J, with 13 bases in between. CDR3 nucleotide sequence: TGTGCCAGCAGCGGGGGGAGGGCTACTGAAGCTTTCTTT. This gives the protein CASSGGRATEAFF.

DNA of the CDR3: TGTGCCATCAGTGACAGGGAGTACTCTGGGGCCAACGTCCTGACTTTC. Its translation is CAISDREYSGANVLTF. The rearrangement uses TRBV10-3 and TRBJ2-6; D is tentatively TRBD1 or TRBD2 (5 bases each). The CDR3 extends over 16 amino acids. Germline assignment: CDR1 ENHRY and CDR2 SYGVKD. The germline V and J ends were trimmed by 3 bases and 0 bases, with 9 bases remaining between them.

The V and J genes are TRBV19 and TRBJ1-2, with 7 bases that match TRBD1. The CDR3 is 14 residues long. The V segment lost 6 bases and the J segment 6 bases; nucleotides outside the gene matches: 10. CDR1 LNHDA and CDR2 SQIVND come from the germline V gene (reference sequence). The CDR3 sequence: CASSLQTGANGYTF. The CDR3 region has the DNA TGTGCCAGTAGCCTACAAACAGGGGCGAATGGCTACACCTTC.

The CDR3 loop is CAISESNPGSGGYTF. The CDR3 DNA follows: TGTGCCATCAGTGAGTCGAATCCAGGCTCGGGGGGCTACACCTTC. This sequence joins TRBV10-3 and TRBJ1-2; the D is unclear. The CDR3 runs 15 residues. Between the trimmed V and J ends, which lost 0 bases and 8 bases, there was a span of 16 bases. Germline CDR1 and CDR2: ENHRY and SYGVKD.

This chain uses TRBV30 with TRBJ2-3; D call uncertain. V was clipped by 3 bases and J by 2 bases, with 9 bases between them. The V gene's germline CDR1 is GTSNPN and CDR2 SVGIG (reference sequence). The CDR3 length is 13 residues. The CDR3 loop is CAWSRLPTDTQYF. CDR3 DNA sequence: TGTGCCTGGAGCCGCCTGCCCACAGATACGCAGTATTTT. Full variable domain (missing parts from reference TRBV30 and TRBJ2-3): SQTIHQWPATLVQPVGSPLSLECTVEGTSNPNLYWYRQAAGRGLQLLFYSVGIGQISSEVPQNLSASRPQDRQFILSSKKLLLSDSGFYLCAWSRLPTDTQYFGPGTRLTVL.

This chain uses TRBV19 with TRBJ2-1; tentatively, D is TRBD1 (6 bases). The germline V gene has CDR1 LNHDA and CDR2 SQIVND (reference sequence). V was cut by 4 bases and J by 3 bases, with 22 bases left in between. The CDR3 runs to 18 residues. The CDR3 here is CASSTNLQTGILYNEQFF. DNA of the CDR3: TGTGCCAGTAGTACGAACCTCCAGACAGGTATCCTCTACAATGAGCAGTTCTTC.

The gene calls are TRBV9 and TRBJ1-1, with D unclear. CDR1 SGDLS and CDR2 YYNGEE come from the germline V gene. V lost 4 bases and J 3 bases, leaving 10 bases between the germline ends. CDR3 length: 13 amino acids. The CDR3 DNA reads as TGTGCCAGCAGCCCCCGGGTCGACACTGAAGCTTTCTTT. This codes for CASSPRVDTEAFF.

This rearrangement joins TRBV21-1 to TRBJ1-6. TRBV21-1 is assigned pseudogene status. The CDR3 totals 17 residues. The CDR3 is CASSKVGAFSYNSPLHF. CDR3 DNA: TGTGCCAGCAGCAAAGTGGGAGCGTTCTCCTATAATTCACCCCTCCACTTT.

CDR3 loop: CASSVAGMASGGRTDTQYF. DNA for the CDR3: TGTGCCAGCAGCGTAGCTGGTATGGCCAGCGGGGGGAGAACAGATACGCAGTATTTT. The genes are TRBV9 and TRBJ2-3; 9 nucleotides align to TRBD2. Looked up from germline, CDR1 is SGDLS and CDR2 is YYNGEE. Unmatched junction bases numbered 14, after V lost 0 bases and J lost 3 bases. There are 19 residues in the CDR3.

This clone has only a few counts. The chain links TRBV7-2 to TRBJ1-5; D not resolved. Trimming cost V 6 bases and J 0 bases, with 6 bases left between them. The CDR3 spans 13 residues. Germline CDR1 SGHTA, CDR2 FQGNSA. CDR3 protein: CASRGNSNQPQHF. The CDR3, as DNA: TGTGCCAGCAGGGGGAATAGCAATCAGCCCCAGCATTTT.

This chain uses TRBV20-1 with TRBJ1-5; D remains unclear. The CDR3 runs 11 residues. Germline assignment: CDR1 DFQATT and CDR2 SNEGSKA (reference sequence). V was shortened by 5 bases and J by 7 bases, with 9 bases between the two germline ends. The CDR3 loop is CSAPSGQPQHF. CDR3 nucleotide sequence: TGCAGTGCTCCGTCTGGGCAGCCCCAGCATTTT.

This chain joins TRBV4-2 and TRBJ2-7; D unclear. The CDR3 runs to 18 residues. The V end lost 1 base, the J end lost 6 bases, and 25 bases lay between the germline ends. The germline V gene has CDR1 LGHNA and CDR2 YNFKEQ. The CDR3 DNA reads as TGTGCCAGCAGCCAAGGGGATCCGTCAAGGAACCAAGCGTTCGAGCAGTACTTC. This translates into CASSQGDPSRNQAFEQYF.

The genes are TRBV27 and TRBJ1-1; 8 positions match TRBD1. CDR3 length: 15 residues. The ends lost 1 base at V and 1 base at J; junction bases unmatched: 2. Per germline, CDR1 MNHEY and CDR2 SMNVEV (reference sequence). CDR3 DNA sequence: TGTGCCAGCAGTTTATTAGGACAGGGGAACACTGAAGCTTTCTTT. This sequence encodes CASSLLGQGNTEAFF.

The chain is built from TRBV5-1 and TRBJ2-5, with D possibly TRBD2 on 6 matching bases. This CDR3 comprises 14 residues. V lost 4 bases and J lost 6, with 16 bases in between. Germline V CDR1 and CDR2: SGHRS, YFSETQ. CDR3 sequence reads: CASSRDPGEQTQYF. In DNA, the CDR3 is TGCGCCAGCAGCCGGGACCCGGGGGAGCAGACCCAGTACTTC.

This sequence joins TRBV5-6 and TRBJ2-7; D gene ambiguous. CDR3 size: 11 residues. V lost 0 bases, J lost 9 bases, and 7 bases lay in between. Germline CDR1 is SGHDT and CDR2 is YYEEEE. In DNA, the CDR3 is TGTGCCAGCAGCTTGGCTGGAATGCAGTACTTC. Residues: CASSLAGMQYF. The variable domain in full, with the rest retrieved from reference TRBV5-6 and TRBJ2-7, is DAGVTQSPTHLIKTRGQQVTLRCSPKSGHDTVSWYQQALGQGPQFIFQYYEEEERQRGNFPDRFSGHQFPNYSSELNVNALLLGDSALYLCASSLAGMQYFGPGTRLTVT.

The rearrangement links TRBV2 to TRBJ2-5, with 8 bases identical to TRBD2. The junction had 10 bases not matched to a gene; V was cut back by 5 bases and J by 8 bases. The CDR3 extends over 14 amino acids. Germline V gene sequence: CDR1 SNHLY, CDR2 FYNNEI. CDR3 sequence: CASSRETSESTQYF. CDR3 DNA: TGTGCCAGCAGTCGGGAGACTAGCGAATCCACCCAGTACTTC.

Notes on this clone: Other DNA sequences from this sample encode an identical CDR3 as well. The rearrangement joins TRBV20-1 to TRBJ2-3; D call uncertain. Trimming left V 6 bases short and J 0 bases short, with 4 bases between. The CDR3 runs to 11 residues. CDR1 is DFQATT and CDR2 is SNEGSKA in the germline V gene (reference sequence). CDR3: CSAYSTDTQYF. The DNA for the CDR3 is TGCAGTGCCTACAGCACAGATACGCAGTATTTT.

This chain joins TRBV19 and TRBJ1-1, with TRBD1 matching 7 bases. The length of the CDR3 is 15 residues. V lost 5 bases to trimming and J lost 3 bases; unmatched junction nucleotides: 9. Germline V gene sequence: CDR1 LNHDA, CDR2 SQIVND (reference sequence). CDR3 coding DNA: TGTGCCAGTAGTCCGAGGGGGCCCTCCGACACTGAAGCTTTCTTT. Its translation: CASSPRGPSDTEAFF.

Only one count was recorded for this clone. The J gene is TRBJ2-1, the V gene TRBV19; D remains ambiguous. This CDR3 is 17 amino acids long. In germline, CDR1 is LNHDA, CDR2 SQIVND (reference sequence). V lost 0 bases, J lost 0 bases, and 12 bases lay in between. The chain's CDR3 is CASSIDKDPRSYNEQFF. CDR3 sequence (DNA): TGTGCCAGTAGTATAGATAAGGACCCACGCTCCTACAATGAGCAGTTCTTC.